This T cell receptor beta chain stems from a study of blood T cell repertoires in COVID-19. Study-wide context: Sources were T cells, B-cell-depleted T cells, or PBMCs; the material itself was cDNA or gDNA.

V was pared by 0 bases and J by 3 bases, with 15 bases between. The CDR3 runs to 16 residues. The germline V gene has CDR1 MGHRA and CDR2 YSYEKL. Here immunoSEQ multiplex PCR was the method, and the copy in TCRdb shows in-frame clones only, minus some. The repertoire has 300,000 to 500,000 clones, approximately 90% of them found once; the top ten carry over 0.9%. Researchers sorted participants into cohorts using their self-reported clinical history. Sequencing was carried out using PBMCs or T cells enriched from blood (not recorded which). The source of this sequence is a woman aged 25-40 years with acute COVID-19. The chain joins TRBV4-1 to TRBJ2-7; TRBD2 is a possible D gene (6 bases). DNA of the CDR3: TGCGCCAGCAGCCAAGATAGCCTAGCGCTCGGCTACGAGCAGTACTTC. This translates into CASSQDSLALGYEQYF.